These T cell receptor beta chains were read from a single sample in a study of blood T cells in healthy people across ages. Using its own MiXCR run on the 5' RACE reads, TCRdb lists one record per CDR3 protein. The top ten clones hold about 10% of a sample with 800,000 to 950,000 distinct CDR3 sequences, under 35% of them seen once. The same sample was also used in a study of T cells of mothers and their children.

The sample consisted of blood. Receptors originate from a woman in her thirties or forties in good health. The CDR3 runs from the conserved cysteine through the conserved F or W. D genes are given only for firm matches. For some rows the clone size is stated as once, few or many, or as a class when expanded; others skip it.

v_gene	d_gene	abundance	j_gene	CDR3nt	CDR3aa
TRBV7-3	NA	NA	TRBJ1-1	TGTGCCAGCAGCTTGGGGCCCCTGAACACTGAAGCTTTCTTT	CASSLGPLNTEAFF
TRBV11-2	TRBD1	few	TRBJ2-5	TGTGCCACCCAGCTTAGTATGACAGGGGGTGCATGGGAGACCCAGTACTTC	CATQLSMTGGAWETQYF
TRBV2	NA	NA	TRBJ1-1	TGTGCCAGCGGATCCCAGTTTACTGAAGCTTTCTTT	CASGSQFTEAFF
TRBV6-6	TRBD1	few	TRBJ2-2	TGTGCCAGCACCAACCCCTGGGACAGGGGGCCCACCGGGGAGCTGTTTTTT	CASTNPWDRGPTGELFF
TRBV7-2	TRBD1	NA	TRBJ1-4	TGTGCCAGCAGCCCTCGACAGGGGGCTGGTGAAAAACTGTTTTTT	CASSPRQGAGEKLFF
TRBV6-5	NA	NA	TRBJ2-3	TGTGCCAGCAGTTACTGGGATTCAGATACGCAGTATTTT	CASSYWDSDTQYF
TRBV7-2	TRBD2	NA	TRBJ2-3	TGTGCCAACAGCTTGACTAGCGGGGGTGACACAGATACGCAGTATTTT	CANSLTSGGDTDTQYF
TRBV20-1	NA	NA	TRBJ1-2	TGCAGTGCTAGGGTAGCCTACAGTTACAATGGCTACACCTTC	CSARVAYSYNGYTF
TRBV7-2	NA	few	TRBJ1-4	TGTGCCAGCAGCTTTCGACAGGATGAAAAACTGTTTTTT	CASSFRQDEKLFF
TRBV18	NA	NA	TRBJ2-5	TGTGCCAGCTCACCAATGAGGGGAGGAGAGACCCAGTACTTC	CASSPMRGGETQYF
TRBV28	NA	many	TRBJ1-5	TGTGCCAGCAGCCCCAGGTTAATTCAGCCCCAGCATTTT	CASSPRLIQPQHF
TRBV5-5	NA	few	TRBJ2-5	TGTGCCAGCAGCCCCCAGTCAGGGACGGAGACCCAGTACTTC	CASSPQSGTETQYF
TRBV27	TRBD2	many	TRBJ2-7	TGTGCCAGCAGTCCAGGACTAGCGGGGGGCAACGAGCAGTACTTC	CASSPGLAGGNEQYF
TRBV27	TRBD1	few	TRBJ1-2	TGTGCCAACAGTTCCCTTCGACAGGGGCAATATGGCTACACCTTC	CANSSLRQGQYGYTF
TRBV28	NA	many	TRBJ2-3	TGTGCCAGCAGACCGAGGACGGGGGAGATCACAGATACGCAGTATTTT	CASRPRTGEITDTQYF
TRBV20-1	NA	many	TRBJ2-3	TGCAGTGCTAGCCTCCGTGGGGGATTAGATACGCAGTATTTT	CSASLRGGLDTQYF
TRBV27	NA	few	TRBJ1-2	TGTGCCAGCAGTTTGTCCAGCGGGGTAGGTGGCTACACCTTC	CASSLSSGVGGYTF
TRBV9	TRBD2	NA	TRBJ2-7	TGTGCCAGCAGCGTAGCTCCCCTAGCGGGGGGTACCTACGAGCAGTACTTC	CASSVAPLAGGTYEQYF
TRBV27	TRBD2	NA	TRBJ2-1	TGTGCCAGCAGTTTATGGGCTAGCGGGGGGGCCAACTACAATGAGCAGTTCTTC	CASSLWASGGANYNEQFF
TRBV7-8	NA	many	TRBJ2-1	TGTGCCAGCAGCTTAGAATCAGCGGCTAGCTCCTACAATGAGCAGTTCTTC	CASSLESAASSYNEQFF